This T cell receptor beta chain was observed in a study of shared clonotypes between healthy human individuals. Findings and limits, study-wide: Naive CD4 clonotypes overlapped across a handful of donors at roughly 5.1%. Shared clonotypes across all four donors exceeded non-shared ones in generation probability. In having few donors, the study represented limited genetic and exposure-history diversity.

Concerning this clone itself: Its antigen is still unknown.

200 to 250 ng DNA, tens of thousands of T cell genomes, went into each sorted-subset replicate PCR. The table came from immunoSEQ multiplex PCR; TCRdb's copy has only in-frame clones and leaves some out. The data show some 2,000,000 clones, with roughly 94% seen just once and 1% to 1.3% held by the top ten. Germline lookup yields CDR1 SGHTS and CDR2 YDEGEE. Trimming shortened V by 5 bases and J by 5 bases, and 11 bases separated the two germline ends. The CDR3 extends over 13 amino acids. CD45RO-negative, CCR7-selected cells formed the naive CD8 fraction, which excluded terminally differentiated effector memory CD45RA+ cells.

The chain links TRBV5-8 to TRBJ2-1; D could derive from TRBD1 or TRBD2 (5 bases each). Sequenced material: naive CD8+ T cells sorted from blood. This clonotype was obtained from a man aged 18 to 30 in good health. This chain's CDR3 is CASSKGPNNEQFF. CDR3 DNA sequence: TGTGCCAGCAGTAAGGGACCAAACAATGAGCAGTTCTTC.